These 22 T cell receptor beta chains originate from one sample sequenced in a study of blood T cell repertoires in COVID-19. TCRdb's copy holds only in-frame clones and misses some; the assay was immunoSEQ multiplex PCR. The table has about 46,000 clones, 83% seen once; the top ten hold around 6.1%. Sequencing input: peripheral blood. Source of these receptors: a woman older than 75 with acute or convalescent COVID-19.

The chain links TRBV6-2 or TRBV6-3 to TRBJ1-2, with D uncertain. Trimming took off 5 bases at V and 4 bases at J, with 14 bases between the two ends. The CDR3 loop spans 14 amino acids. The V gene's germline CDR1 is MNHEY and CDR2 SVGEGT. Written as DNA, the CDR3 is TGTGCCAGCAGTGGCAGGTGGTTTGGCTATGGCTACACCTTC. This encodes CASSGRWFGYGYTF.

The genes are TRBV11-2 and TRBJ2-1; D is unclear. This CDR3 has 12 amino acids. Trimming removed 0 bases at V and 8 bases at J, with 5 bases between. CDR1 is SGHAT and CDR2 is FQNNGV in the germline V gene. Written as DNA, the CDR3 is TGTGCCAGCAGCTTAGATTCATATGAGCAGTTCTTC. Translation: CASSLDSYEQFF.

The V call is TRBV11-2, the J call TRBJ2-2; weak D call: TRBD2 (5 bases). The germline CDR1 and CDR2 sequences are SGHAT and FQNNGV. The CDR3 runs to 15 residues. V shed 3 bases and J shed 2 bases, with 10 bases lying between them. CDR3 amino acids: CASSFFRGNTGELFF. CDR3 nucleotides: TGTGCCAGCAGCTTCTTCCGGGGAAACACCGGGGAGCTGTTTTTT.

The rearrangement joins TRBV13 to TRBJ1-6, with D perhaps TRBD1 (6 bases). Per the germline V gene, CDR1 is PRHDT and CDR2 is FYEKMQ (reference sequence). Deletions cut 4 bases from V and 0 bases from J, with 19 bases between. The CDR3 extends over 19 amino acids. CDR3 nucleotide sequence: TGTGCCAGCAGCTCAAGGGGGAGGGGGTCCTTCTCCTATAATTCACCCCTCCACTTT. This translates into CASSSRGRGSFSYNSPLHF.

CDR3 DNA: TGTGCCAACACTCAGGGGGTCGGGAACATTCAGTACTTC. This sequence encodes CANTQGVGNIQYF. V is TRBV12-3 or TRBV12-4 and J is TRBJ2-4; 7 bases map to TRBD1. The V gene end was trimmed by 10 bases and the J gene end by 7 bases; junction bases not matched to a gene: 10. The CDR3 is made up of 13 amino acids.

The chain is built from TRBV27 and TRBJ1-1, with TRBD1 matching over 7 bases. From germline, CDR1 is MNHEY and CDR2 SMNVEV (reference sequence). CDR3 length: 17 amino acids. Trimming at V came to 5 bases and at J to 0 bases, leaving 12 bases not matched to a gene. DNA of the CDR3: TGTGCCAGCAGTCCCAGGTCAACAGGGGCCCTGAACACTGAAGCTTTCTTT. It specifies CASSPRSTGALNTEAFF.

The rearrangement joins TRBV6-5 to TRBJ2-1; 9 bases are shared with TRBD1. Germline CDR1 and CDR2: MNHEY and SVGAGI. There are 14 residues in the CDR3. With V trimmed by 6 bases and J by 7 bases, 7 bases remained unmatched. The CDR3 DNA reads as TGTGCCAGCAGGAAGGACAGGGGAGTGAATGAGCAGTTCTTC. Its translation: CASRKDRGVNEQFF.

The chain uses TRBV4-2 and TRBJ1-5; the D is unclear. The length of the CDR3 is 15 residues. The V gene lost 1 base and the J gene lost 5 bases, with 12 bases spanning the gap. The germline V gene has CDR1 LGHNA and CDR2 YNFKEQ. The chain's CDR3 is CASSQGGGIDQPQHF. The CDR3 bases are TGTGCCAGCAGCCAAGGCGGAGGTATCGATCAGCCCCAGCATTTT.

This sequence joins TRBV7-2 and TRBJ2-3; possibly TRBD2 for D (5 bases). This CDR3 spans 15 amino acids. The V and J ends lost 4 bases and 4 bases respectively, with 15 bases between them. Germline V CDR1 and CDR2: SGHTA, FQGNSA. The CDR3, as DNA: TGTGCCAGCAGCTCCCGAGAAACTAGTGCAGATACGCAGTATTTT. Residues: CASSSRETSADTQYF.

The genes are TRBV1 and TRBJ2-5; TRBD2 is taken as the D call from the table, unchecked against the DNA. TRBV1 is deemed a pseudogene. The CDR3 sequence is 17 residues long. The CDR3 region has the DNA TGCACCAGCAGCCAAGAGGGTAGCGGGGGGGCCCAAGAGACCCAGTACTTC. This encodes CTSSQEGSGGAQETQYF.

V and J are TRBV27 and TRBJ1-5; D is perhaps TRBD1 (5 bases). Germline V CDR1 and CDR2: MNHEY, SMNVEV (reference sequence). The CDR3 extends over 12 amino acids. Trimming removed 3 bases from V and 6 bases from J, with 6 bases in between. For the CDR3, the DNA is TGTGCCAGCAGTTTGGGGGGTCAGCCCCAGCATTTT. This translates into CASSLGGQPQHF.

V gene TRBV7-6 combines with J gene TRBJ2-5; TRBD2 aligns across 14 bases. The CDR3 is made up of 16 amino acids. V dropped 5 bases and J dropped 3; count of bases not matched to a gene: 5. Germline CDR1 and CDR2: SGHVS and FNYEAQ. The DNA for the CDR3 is TGTGCCAGCAGCGCCGGACTAGCGGGGGGTAAAGAGACCCAGTACTTC. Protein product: CASSAGLAGGKETQYF.

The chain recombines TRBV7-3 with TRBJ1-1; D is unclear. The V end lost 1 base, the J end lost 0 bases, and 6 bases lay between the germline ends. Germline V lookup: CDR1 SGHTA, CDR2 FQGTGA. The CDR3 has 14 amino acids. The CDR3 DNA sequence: TGTGCCAGCAGCTTAATCTCGGTGAACACTGAAGCTTTCTTT. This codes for CASSLISVNTEAFF.

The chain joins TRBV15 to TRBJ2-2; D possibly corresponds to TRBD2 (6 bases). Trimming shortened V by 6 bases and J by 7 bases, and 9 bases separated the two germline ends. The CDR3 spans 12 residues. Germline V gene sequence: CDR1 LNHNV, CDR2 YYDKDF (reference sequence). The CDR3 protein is CATRGGVGELFF. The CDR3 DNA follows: TGTGCCACCAGAGGAGGGGTCGGGGAGCTGTTTTTT.

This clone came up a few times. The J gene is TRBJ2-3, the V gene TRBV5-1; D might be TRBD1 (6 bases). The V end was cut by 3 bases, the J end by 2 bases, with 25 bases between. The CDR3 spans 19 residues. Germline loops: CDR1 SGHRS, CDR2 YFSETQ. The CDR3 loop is CASSSETGTSTPYTDTQYF. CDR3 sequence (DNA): TGCGCCAGCAGCTCAGAAACAGGGACATCCACCCCCTACACAGATACGCAGTATTTT.

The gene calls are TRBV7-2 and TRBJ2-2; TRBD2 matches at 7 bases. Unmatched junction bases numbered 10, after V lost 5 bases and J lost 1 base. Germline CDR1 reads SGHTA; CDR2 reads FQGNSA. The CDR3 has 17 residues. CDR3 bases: TGTGCCAGCAGCCTCTGGGGGGGGAACATGAACACCGGGGAGCTGTTTTTT. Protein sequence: CASSLWGGNMNTGELFF.

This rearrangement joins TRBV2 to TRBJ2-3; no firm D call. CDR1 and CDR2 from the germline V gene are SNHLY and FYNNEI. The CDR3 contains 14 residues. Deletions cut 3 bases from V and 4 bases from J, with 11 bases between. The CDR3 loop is CASSDRSSPDTQYF. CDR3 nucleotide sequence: TGTGCCAGCAGTGATAGATCCTCACCAGATACGCAGTATTTT.

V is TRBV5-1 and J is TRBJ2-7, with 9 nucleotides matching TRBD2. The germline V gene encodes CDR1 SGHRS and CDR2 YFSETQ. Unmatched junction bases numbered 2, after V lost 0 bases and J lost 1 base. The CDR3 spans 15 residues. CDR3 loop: CASSLEAGGSYEQYF. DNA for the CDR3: TGCGCCAGCAGCTTGGAGGCGGGGGGGTCCTACGAGCAGTACTTC.

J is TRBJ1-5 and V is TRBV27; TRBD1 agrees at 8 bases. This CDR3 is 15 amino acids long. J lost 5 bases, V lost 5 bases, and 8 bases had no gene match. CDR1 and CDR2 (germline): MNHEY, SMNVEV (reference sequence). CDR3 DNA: TGTGCCAGCAGTACCCGGACAGGGAGGCATCAGCCCCAGCATTTT. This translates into CASSTRTGRHQPQHF.

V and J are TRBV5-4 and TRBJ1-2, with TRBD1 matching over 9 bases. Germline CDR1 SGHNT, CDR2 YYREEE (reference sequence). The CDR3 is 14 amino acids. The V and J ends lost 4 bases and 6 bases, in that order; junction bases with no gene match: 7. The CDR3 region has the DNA TGTGCCAGCAGCAGATCTGGACAGGGGAATGGCTACACCTTC. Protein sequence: CASSRSGQGNGYTF.

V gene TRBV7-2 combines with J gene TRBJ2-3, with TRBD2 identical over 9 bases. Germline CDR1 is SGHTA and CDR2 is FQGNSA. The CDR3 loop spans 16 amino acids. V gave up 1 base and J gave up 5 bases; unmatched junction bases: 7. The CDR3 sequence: CASSLVGGGAGDTQYF. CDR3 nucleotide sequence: TGTGCCAGCAGCTTAGTAGGCGGGGGGGCGGGAGATACGCAGTATTTT.

The CDR3 bases are TGTGCCAGCAGCCCGTCATCTAGCGGGGGAACTTACGAGCAGTACTTC. Translated: CASSPSSSGGTYEQYF. V usage is TRBV11-2 and J usage is TRBJ2-7; 10 bases are shared with TRBD2. J gave up 4 bases and V 5 bases, and 11 bases lay outside the gene matches. CDR3 length: 16 amino acids. Germline loops: CDR1 SGHAT, CDR2 FQNNGV.